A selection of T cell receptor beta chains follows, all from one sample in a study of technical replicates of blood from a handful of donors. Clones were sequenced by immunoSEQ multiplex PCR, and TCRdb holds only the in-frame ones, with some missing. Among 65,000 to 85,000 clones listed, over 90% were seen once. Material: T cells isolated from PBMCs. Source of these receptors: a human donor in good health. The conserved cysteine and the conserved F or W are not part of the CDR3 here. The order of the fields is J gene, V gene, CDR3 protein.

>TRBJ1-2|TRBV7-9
ASSLSIQGGYT
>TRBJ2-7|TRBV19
ASSTPGQGSRYEQY
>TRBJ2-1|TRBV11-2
ASKFPTSGRADEQF
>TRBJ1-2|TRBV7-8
ASTKDSQGVYGYT
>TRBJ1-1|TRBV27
ASSLGGANTEAF
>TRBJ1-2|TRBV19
ASSRTGVLYT
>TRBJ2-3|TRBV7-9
ASSLTSGGPGTDTQY
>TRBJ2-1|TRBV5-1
ASSHGTILGNEQF
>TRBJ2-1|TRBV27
ASSLSTYLTYNEQF
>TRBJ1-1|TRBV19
ASSIDNRGGWTEAF
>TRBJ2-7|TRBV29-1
SVEEGLAGAYEQY
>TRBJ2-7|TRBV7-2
ASSLGAGLYEQY
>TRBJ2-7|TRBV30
AWSSGGGYEQY
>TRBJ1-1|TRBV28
ASRPPESPNTEAF
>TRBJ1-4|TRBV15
ATSRDYIGQGSEKLF
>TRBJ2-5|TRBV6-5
ASSLYRDYRQETQY
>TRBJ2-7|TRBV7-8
ASSLGGAGNEQY
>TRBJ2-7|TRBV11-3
ASSSTGTTTYEQY
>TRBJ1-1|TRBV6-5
ASSYSGGTEAF
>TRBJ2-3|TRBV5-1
ASSVSPTDTQY
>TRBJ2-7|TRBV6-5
ASKEREGVEQY
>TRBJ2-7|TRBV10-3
AISYQGARSEQY
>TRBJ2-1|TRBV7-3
ASSLRTSGSNEQF
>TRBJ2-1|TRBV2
ASSDLGGMTYNEQF
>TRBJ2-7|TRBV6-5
ASKERTSSYEQY
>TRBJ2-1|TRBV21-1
ARWLGQGSRNEQF
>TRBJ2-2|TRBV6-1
ASSGRQGSTGELF
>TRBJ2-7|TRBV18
ASSPPDRVEQY
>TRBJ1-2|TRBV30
AWKKRQGDGYT
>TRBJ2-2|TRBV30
AWSLGGGNTGELF
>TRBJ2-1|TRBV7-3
ASSLSGAGLHEQF
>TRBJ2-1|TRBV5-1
ASSRTSGSNEQF
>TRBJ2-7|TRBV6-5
ASSYEITGEQY
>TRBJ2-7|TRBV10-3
AISESGTSYEQY
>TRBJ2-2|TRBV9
ASSFTGQTNTGELF
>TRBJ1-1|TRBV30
AWRAKGQTNTEAF
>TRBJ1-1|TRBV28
ASLKYPQLNTEAF
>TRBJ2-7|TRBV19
ASSIDPGQGGGYEQY
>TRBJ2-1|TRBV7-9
ASSFGTARANEQF
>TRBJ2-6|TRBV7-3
ASSPNSGANVLT
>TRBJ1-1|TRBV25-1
ASGNRVSEAF
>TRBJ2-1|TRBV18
ASSPPSGTGKF
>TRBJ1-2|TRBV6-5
ASRLQGGHGYT
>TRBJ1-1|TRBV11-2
ASSPYRGYPLRTEAF
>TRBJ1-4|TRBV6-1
ASSETLATNEKLF
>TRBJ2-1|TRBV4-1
ASSPDGGRAYNEQF
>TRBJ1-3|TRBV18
ASSTGSGNTIY
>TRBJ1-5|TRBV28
ASSFPTRISQPQH
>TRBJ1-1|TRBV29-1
SVAEGEATEAF
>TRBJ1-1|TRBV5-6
ASSLAGEITEAF
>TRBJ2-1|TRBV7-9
ASSLFSGRALNEQF
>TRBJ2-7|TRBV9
ASSSRDIPYEQY
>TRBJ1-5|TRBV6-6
ASREENQPQH
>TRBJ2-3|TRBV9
ASSVDSGGTDTQY
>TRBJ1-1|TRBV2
ASYLNTEAF
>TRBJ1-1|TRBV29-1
SVPQGMGTEAF
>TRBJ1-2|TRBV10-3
AISESKAGLIYGYT